This T cell receptor beta chain was obtained from a study of OX40 agonist ivuxolimab in advanced cancers. V was clipped by 3 bases and J by 1 base, with 14 bases between them. The CDR3 spans 16 residues. Per the germline V gene, CDR1 is MNHEY and CDR2 is SMNVEV (reference sequence). As to this clone: Antigen unknown.

A history of autoimmune disease or systemic immunosuppression excluded patients. Whole-study findings and limits: More expanded clones were seen, on average, in CD8+ T cells than in CD4+.

The data were produced by immunoSEQ multiplex PCR, yet TCRdb's version contains in-frame clones alone and is incomplete. The repertoire holds 30,000 to 40,000 clones, 84% seen once, with around a sixth in the top ten. Here the sequenced sample was CD4+ or CD8+ T cells sorted from blood, taken in a trial of the OX40 agonist ivuxolimab. The V gene is TRBV27, the J gene TRBJ2-3; possible D gene TRBD2, 6 bases. This receptor was identified in an adult with an advanced solid tumor such as melanoma, head and neck, liver or kidney cancer. Written as DNA, the CDR3 is TGTGCCAGCAGTTTTTCGGCGGGAACCGGCACAGATACGCAGTATTTT. This codes for CASSFSAGTGTDTQYF.